Shown below are 6 T cell receptor beta chains from a single sample sequenced in a study of T cell clusters in autoimmune cytopenias. One tube held mixed TRB-A and TRB-B primer pools for touch-down PCR. TCRdb re-called the multiplex PCR reads; one entry per CDR3 protein, DNA not given. Recorded for this sample: 2,200 or so distinct CDR3 sequences. TRB was amplified from around 250 ng of peripheral blood genomic DNA per sample. The sample comprised peripheral blood. The receptors derive from a human donor with an autoimmune cytopenia or autoimmune hepatitis (not recorded which).

This chain uses TRBV10-2 with TRBJ2-5; the TCRdb D gene call, TRBD2, has no DNA to confirm it. Germline V CDR1 and CDR2: WSHSY, SAAADI. The CDR3 is 14 residues long. The CDR3 is CASSWTRPAETQYF.

The chain uses TRBV20-1 and TRBJ2-3; checking the TCRdb D call of TRBD2 is not possible without DNA. Germline V gene data show CDR1 as DFQATT and CDR2 as SNEGSKA (reference sequence). The CDR3 sequence is 14 residues long. The CDR3 reads CSVWERVGADTQYF.

The chain is built from TRBV5-6 and TRBJ2-5; TCRdb selects TRBD1, and the lack of DNA leaves this call unchecked. Germline V gene data show CDR1 as SGHDT and CDR2 as YYEEEE. The CDR3 sequence is 14 residues long. CDR3 loop: CASSLRGGPGAQYF.

This clonotype is called medium-sized (0.01 to 0.1%) based on its frequency. The CDR3 sequence: CASSQTSGSLETQYF. The chain combines TRBV19 with TRBJ2-5; TCRdb gives TRBD2 as the D gene, but with no DNA this cannot be confirmed. This CDR3 contains 15 residues. In germline, CDR1 is LNHDA, CDR2 SQIVND (reference sequence).

According to its frequency, this clonotype is medium-sized (0.01 to 0.1%). The chain has TRBV11-2 and TRBJ2-5; TCRdb reports TRBD1, a call that lacks DNA to check it against. The germline CDR1 and CDR2 sequences are SGHAT and FQNNGV. CDR3 length equals 14 residues. The CDR3 protein is CASTIRGLGETQYF. The entire variable domain, with the rest obtained from reference TRBV11-2 and TRBJ2-5, is as follows: EAGVAQSPRYKIIEKRQSVAFWCNPISGHATLYWYQQILGQGPKLLIQFQNNGVVDDSQLPKDRFSAERLKGVDSTLKIQPAKLEDSAVYLCASTIRGLGETQYFGPGTRLLVL.

This chain joins TRBV5-1 and TRBJ2-3; lacking DNA, the TRBD2 call made by TCRdb goes unchecked. The CDR3 consists of 17 residues. Germline-derived CDR1 and CDR2 are SGHRS and YFSETQ. CDR3 in amino acids: CASSLGLAGTSTDTQYF.